This T cell receptor (beta chain) originates from a study of blood T cell repertoires in COVID-19. Study-level background: Acute and convalescent COVID-19 samples came from the United States, Italy and Spain. T cells, B-cell-depleted T cells, or PBMCs supplied cDNA or gDNA.

The CDR3 totals 16 residues. The germline CDR1 and CDR2 sequences are MDHEN and SYDVKM. V lost 7 bases and J 5 bases, leaving 23 bases between the germline ends. In the source study's methods: It was from reference gene primer amplification that nucleated cell counts were estimated. Clones were read by immunoSEQ multiplex PCR, and TCRdb kept only the in-frame ones, dropping some. V and J calls and clone size are as listed in that table; D and trimming were resolved from the DNA. The sample lists 110,000 or so clones; over 75% were seen once. The clonotype was recovered from an older woman who had recovered from COVID-19. The sequenced sample consisted of peripheral blood. The rearrangement joins TRBV28 to TRBJ1-2; D gene unclear. CDR3 sequence (DNA): TGTGCCAGCAAAATGGGTGGAGTTTCGGGGAGATATGGCTACACCTTC. Amino acids: CASKMGGVSGRYGYTF.